This T cell receptor beta chain derives from a study of PD-1 blockade in classical Hodgkin lymphoma. Data came from immunoSEQ multiplex PCR; TCRdb stores just in-frame clones and leaves some out. This table has 39,000 or so clones, roughly 86% appearing once. V was shortened by 8 bases and J by 3 bases, with 9 bases between the two germline ends. The CDR3 is 11 residues long. The germline V gene encodes CDR1 DFQATT and CDR2 SNEGSKA (reference sequence). Relapse after autologous stem cell transplantation occurred in every patient, and brentuximab vedotin exposure varied. The input for sequencing was peripheral blood mononuclear cells (PBMCs), taken before the second cycle of nivolumab. This clonotype originated in a human donor with classical Hodgkin lymphoma. The chain uses TRBV20-1 and TRBJ2-3; the D is unclear. CDR3 loop: CSKRATDTQYF. The DNA of the CDR3 is TGCAGTAAACGGGCTACAGATACGCAGTATTTT.